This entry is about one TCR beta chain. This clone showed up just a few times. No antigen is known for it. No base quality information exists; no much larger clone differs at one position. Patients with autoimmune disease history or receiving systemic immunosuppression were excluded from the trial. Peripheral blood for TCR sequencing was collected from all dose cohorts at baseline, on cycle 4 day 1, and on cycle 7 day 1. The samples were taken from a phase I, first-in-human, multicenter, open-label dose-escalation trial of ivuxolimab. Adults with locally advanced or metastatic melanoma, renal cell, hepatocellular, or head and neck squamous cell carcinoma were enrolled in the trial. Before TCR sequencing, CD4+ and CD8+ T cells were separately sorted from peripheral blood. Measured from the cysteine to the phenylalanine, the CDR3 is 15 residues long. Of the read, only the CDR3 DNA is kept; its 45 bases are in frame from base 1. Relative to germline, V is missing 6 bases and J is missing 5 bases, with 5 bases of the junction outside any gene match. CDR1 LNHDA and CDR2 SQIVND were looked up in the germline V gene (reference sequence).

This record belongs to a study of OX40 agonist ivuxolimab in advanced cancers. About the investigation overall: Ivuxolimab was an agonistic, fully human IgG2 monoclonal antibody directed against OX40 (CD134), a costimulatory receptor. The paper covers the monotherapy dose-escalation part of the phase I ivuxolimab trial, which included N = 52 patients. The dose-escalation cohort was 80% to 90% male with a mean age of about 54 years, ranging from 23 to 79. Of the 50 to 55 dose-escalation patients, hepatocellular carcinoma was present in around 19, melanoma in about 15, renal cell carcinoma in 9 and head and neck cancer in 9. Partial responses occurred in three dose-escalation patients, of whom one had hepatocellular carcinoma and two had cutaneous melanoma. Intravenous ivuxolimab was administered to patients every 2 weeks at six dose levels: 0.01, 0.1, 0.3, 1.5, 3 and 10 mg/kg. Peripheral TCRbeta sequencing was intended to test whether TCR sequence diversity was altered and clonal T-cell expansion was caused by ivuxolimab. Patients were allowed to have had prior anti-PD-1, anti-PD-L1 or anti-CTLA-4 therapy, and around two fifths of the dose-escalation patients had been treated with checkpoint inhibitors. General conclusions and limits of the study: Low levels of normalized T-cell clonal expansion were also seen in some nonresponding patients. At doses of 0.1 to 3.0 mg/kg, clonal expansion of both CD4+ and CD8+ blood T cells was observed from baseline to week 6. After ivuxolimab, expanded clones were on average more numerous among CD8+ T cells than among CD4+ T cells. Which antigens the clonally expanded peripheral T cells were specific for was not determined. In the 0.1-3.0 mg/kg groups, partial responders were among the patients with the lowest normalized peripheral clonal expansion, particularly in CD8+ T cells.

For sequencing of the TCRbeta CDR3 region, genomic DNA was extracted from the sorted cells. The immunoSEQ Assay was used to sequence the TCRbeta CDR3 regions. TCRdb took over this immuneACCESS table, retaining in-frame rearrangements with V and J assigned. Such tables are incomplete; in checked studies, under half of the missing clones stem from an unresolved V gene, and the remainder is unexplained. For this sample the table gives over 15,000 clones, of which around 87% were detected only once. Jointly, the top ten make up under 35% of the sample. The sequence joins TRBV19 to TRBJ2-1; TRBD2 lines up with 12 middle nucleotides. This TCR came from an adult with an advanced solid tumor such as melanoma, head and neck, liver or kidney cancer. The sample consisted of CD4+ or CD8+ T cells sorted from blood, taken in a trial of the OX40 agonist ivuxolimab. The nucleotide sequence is TGTGCCAGTAGCTGGTGGACTAGCGGGGACAATGAGCAGTTCTTC. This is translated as CASSWWTSGDNEQFF. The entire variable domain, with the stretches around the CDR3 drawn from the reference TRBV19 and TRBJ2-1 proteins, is DGGITQSPKYLFRKEGQNVTLSCEQNLNHDAMYWYRQDPGQGLRLIYYSQIVNDFQKGDIAEGYSVSREKKESFPLTVTSAQKNPTAFYLCASSWWTSGDNEQFFGPGTRLTVL.